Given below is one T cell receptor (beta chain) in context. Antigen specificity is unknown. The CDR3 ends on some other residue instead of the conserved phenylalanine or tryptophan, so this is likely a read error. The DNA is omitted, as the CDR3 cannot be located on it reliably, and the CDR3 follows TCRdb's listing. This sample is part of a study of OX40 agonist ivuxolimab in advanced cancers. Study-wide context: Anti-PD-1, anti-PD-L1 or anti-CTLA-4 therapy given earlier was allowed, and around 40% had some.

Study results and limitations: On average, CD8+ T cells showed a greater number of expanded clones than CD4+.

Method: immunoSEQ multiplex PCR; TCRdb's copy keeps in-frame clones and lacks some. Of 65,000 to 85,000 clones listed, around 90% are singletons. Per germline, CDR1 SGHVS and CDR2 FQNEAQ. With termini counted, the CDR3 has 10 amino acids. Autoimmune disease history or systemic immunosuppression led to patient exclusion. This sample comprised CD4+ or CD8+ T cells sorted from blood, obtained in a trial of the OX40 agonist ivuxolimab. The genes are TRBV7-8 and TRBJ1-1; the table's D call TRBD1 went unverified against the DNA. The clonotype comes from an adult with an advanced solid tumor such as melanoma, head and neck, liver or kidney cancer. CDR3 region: CASSLEGEHL.